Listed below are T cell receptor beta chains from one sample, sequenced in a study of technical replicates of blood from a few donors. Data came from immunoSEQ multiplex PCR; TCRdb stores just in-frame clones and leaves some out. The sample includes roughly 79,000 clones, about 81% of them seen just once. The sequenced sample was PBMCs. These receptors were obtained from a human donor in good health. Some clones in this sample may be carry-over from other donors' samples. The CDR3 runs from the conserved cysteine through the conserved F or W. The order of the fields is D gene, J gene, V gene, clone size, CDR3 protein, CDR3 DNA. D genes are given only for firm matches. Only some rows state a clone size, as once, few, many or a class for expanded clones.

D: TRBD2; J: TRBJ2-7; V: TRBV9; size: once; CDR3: CASSVAGTSYEQYF; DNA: TGTGCCAGCAGCGTCGCCGGGACTAGCTACGAGCAGTACTTC
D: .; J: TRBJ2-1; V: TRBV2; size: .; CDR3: CASSQEVSKGGEQFF; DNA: TGTGCCAGCAGTCAGGAGGTTTCCAAGGGTGGTGAGCAGTTCTTC
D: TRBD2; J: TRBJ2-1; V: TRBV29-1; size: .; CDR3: CSVIAGSYNEQFF; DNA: TGCAGCGTTATAGCGGGATCCTACAATGAGCAGTTCTTC
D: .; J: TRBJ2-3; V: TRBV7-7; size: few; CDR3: CASSWDFTDTQYF; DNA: TGTGCTAGCAGCTGGGACTTCACAGATACGCAGTATTTT
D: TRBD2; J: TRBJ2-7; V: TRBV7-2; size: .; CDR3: CASSSLGGGPPYEQYF; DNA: TGTGCCAGCAGCTCCCTAGGCGGGGGGCCGCCCTACGAGCAGTACTTC
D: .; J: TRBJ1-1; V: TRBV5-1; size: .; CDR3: CASSSQGMGMGEAFF; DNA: TGCGCCAGCAGTTCTCAGGGTATGGGGATGGGAGAAGCTTTCTTT
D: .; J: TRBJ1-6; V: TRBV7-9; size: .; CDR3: CASSLGGLRNSPLHF; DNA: TGTGCCAGCAGCTTGGGGGGGCTTCGGAATTCACCCCTCCACTTT
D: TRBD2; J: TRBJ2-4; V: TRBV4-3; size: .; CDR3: CASSQGLAGNLLAKNIQYF; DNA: TGCGCCAGCAGCCAAGGACTAGCGGGAAATCTACTAGCCAAAAACATTCAGTACTTC
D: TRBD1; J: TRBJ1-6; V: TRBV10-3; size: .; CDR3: CAISGTRQGPSYNSPLHF; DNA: TGTGCCATCAGTGGCACCCGACAGGGGCCGTCCTATAATTCACCCCTCCACTTT
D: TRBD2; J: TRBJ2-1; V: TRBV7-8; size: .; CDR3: CASSSRARAGASEQFF; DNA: TGTGCCAGCAGCTCAAGAGCGAGAGCGGGAGCTTCTGAGCAGTTCTTC
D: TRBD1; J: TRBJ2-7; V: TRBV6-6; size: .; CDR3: CASSDRGISYEQYF; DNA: TGTGCCAGCAGCGACAGGGGGATCTCCTACGAGCAGTACTTC
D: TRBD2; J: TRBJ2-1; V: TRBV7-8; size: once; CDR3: CASSLAAVVNEQFF; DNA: TGTGCCAGCAGCCTAGCGGCGGTAGTCAATGAGCAGTTCTTC
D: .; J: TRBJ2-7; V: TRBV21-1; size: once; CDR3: CASSSPARAGRNYEQYF; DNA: TGTGCCAGCAGCTCACCGGCTCGGGCAGGGCGTAACTACGAGCAGTACTTC
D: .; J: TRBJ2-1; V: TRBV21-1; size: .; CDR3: CASSKLAGYNEQFF; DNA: TGTGCCAGCAGCAAGCTAGCGGGATACAATGAGCAGTTCTTC
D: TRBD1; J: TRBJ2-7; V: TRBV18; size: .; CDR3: CASSQDRGTYEQYF; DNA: TGTGCCAGCTCACAGGACAGGGGAACCTACGAGCAGTACTTC
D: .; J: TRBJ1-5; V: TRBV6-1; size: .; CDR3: CASSEGAPSQPQHF; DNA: TGTGCCAGCAGTGAGGGGGCACCGTCCCAGCCCCAGCATTTT
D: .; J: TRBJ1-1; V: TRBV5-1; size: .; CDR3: CASSPMGPVGATEAFF; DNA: TGCGCCAGCAGCCCGATGGGCCCCGTGGGGGCCACTGAAGCTTTCTTT
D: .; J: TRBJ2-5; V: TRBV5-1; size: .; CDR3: CASSLRTGSGETQYF; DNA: TGCGCCAGCAGCTTGAGAACGGGGAGCGGGGAGACCCAGTACTTC